The rows below give T cell receptor beta chains drawn from one sample of a study of T-cell memory formation after mild COVID-19. TCRdb independently ran MiXCR on the 5' RACE reads; one entry per CDR3 protein. The repertoire has hundreds of thousands of distinct CDR3 sequences, around a quarter of them found once; the top ten carry 13%. The sample was PBMCs or a T cell subset sorted from them (not recorded which). These receptors were collected from an adult woman who had mild COVID-19 (a few samples of this study predate the infection). Cell type and time point are not known. Both conserved end residues are part of each CDR3. Each record gives: V gene, J gene, clone size, D gene, CDR3 protein, CDR3 DNA. D genes are given only for firm matches. Expanded clones get a size class; other rows say once, few or many, or leave the size out.

v_call: TRBV14
j_call: TRBJ2-3
clone_size: many
d_call: NA
cdr3_aa: CASSQQGWGLADTQYF
cdr3_nt: TGTGCCAGCAGCCAGCAGGGATGGGGTTTAGCAGATACGCAGTATTTT

v_call: TRBV27
j_call: TRBJ2-7
clone_size: few
d_call: TRBD2
cdr3_aa: CASSPSGRVASEQYF
cdr3_nt: TGTGCCAGCAGCCCAAGCGGGAGGGTTGCGTCTGAGCAGTACTTC

v_call: TRBV3-1
j_call: TRBJ1-2
clone_size: once
d_call: NA
cdr3_aa: CASSQDSGGVPFLRYTF
cdr3_nt: TGTGCCAGCAGCCAAGATTCTGGGGGGGTGCCCTTCCTACGCTACACCTTC

v_call: TRBV4-3
j_call: TRBJ2-6
clone_size: NA
d_call: NA
cdr3_aa: CASSTQSGLGSGANVLTF
cdr3_nt: TGCGCCAGCAGCACCCAATCCGGGTTGGGCTCTGGGGCCAACGTCCTGACTTTC

v_call: TRBV20-1
j_call: TRBJ2-1
clone_size: NA
d_call: NA
cdr3_aa: CSARDRGSRQEQFF
cdr3_nt: TGCAGTGCTAGAGATCGAGGGAGTAGACAGGAGCAGTTCTTC

v_call: TRBV15
j_call: TRBJ1-6
clone_size: few
d_call: NA
cdr3_aa: CATSTYGTHSPLHF
cdr3_nt: TGTGCCACCAGCACCTACGGGACTCATTCACCCCTCCACTTT

v_call: TRBV6-6
j_call: TRBJ2-5
clone_size: once
d_call: NA
cdr3_aa: CASRRLYQETQYF
cdr3_nt: TGTGCCAGCAGGAGATTGTACCAAGAGACCCAGTACTTC

v_call: TRBV15
j_call: TRBJ1-2
clone_size: NA
d_call: TRBD1
cdr3_aa: CATSRDLTGANYGYTF
cdr3_nt: TGTGCCACCAGCAGAGATCTGACAGGGGCTAACTATGGCTACACCTTC

v_call: TRBV12-3/TRBV12-4
j_call: TRBJ2-2
clone_size: NA
d_call: TRBD2
cdr3_aa: CASPGLATGELFF
cdr3_nt: TGTGCCAGCCCGGGACTAGCGACCGGGGAGCTGTTTTTT

v_call: TRBV20-1
j_call: TRBJ1-2
clone_size: few
d_call: TRBD1
cdr3_aa: CSAARDRGFGYTF
cdr3_nt: TGCAGTGCTGCCCGGGACAGGGGTTTTGGCTACACCTTC

v_call: TRBV7-9
j_call: TRBJ1-1
clone_size: few
d_call: NA
cdr3_aa: CASTGARTEAFF
cdr3_nt: TGTGCCAGCACAGGGGCGCGCACTGAAGCTTTCTTT

v_call: TRBV15
j_call: TRBJ2-7
clone_size: many
d_call: NA
cdr3_aa: CATSRDPGNIYEQYF
cdr3_nt: TGTGCCACCAGCAGAGATCCCGGGAACATCTACGAGCAGTACTTC

v_call: TRBV9
j_call: TRBJ1-6
clone_size: many
d_call: NA
cdr3_aa: CASSPGTGYNSPLHF
cdr3_nt: TGTGCCAGCAGTCCCGGGACCGGATATAATTCACCCCTCCACTTT

v_call: TRBV5-1
j_call: TRBJ2-3
clone_size: NA
d_call: TRBD2
cdr3_aa: CASRGTSATSTDTQYF
cdr3_nt: TGCGCCAGCAGGGGGACTAGCGCAACTAGCACAGATACGCAGTATTTT

v_call: TRBV18
j_call: TRBJ2-3
clone_size: few
d_call: TRBD2
cdr3_aa: CASSPGLAGPTDTQYF
cdr3_nt: TGTGCCAGCTCTCCCGGACTAGCGGGGCCCACAGATACGCAGTATTTT

v_call: TRBV29-1
j_call: TRBJ1-1
clone_size: few
d_call: NA
cdr3_aa: CSVDGIAGAIPYTEAFF
cdr3_nt: TGCAGCGTTGATGGGATAGCAGGGGCGATCCCCTACACTGAAGCTTTCTTT

v_call: TRBV20-1
j_call: TRBJ1-1
clone_size: NA
d_call: NA
cdr3_aa: CSAQGVNTEAFF
cdr3_nt: TGCAGCGCACAGGGAGTGAACACTGAAGCTTTCTTT

v_call: TRBV20-1
j_call: TRBJ2-3
clone_size: NA
d_call: NA
cdr3_aa: CSARGWAGTTDTQYF
cdr3_nt: TGCAGTGCTAGAGGCTGGGCAGGCACCACAGATACGCAGTATTTT

v_call: TRBV5-1
j_call: TRBJ2-2
clone_size: NA
d_call: TRBD2
cdr3_aa: CASSLSGRTGELFF
cdr3_nt: TGCGCCAGCAGCCTATCCGGGAGGACCGGGGAGCTGTTTTTT

v_call: TRBV9
j_call: TRBJ2-2
clone_size: few
d_call: TRBD2
cdr3_aa: CASRASGNANTGELFF
cdr3_nt: TGTGCCAGCAGGGCTAGCGGGAACGCGAACACCGGGGAGCTGTTTTTT

v_call: TRBV28
j_call: TRBJ1-1
clone_size: NA
d_call: NA
cdr3_aa: CASSFYRGGEAGLNTEAFF
cdr3_nt: TGTGCCAGCAGTTTCTACAGAGGGGGTGAAGCGGGACTGAACACTGAAGCTTTCTTT

v_call: TRBV2
j_call: TRBJ2-3
clone_size: few
d_call: NA
cdr3_aa: CASTRAAASTDTQYF
cdr3_nt: TGTGCCAGCACTCGTGCAGCGGCTAGCACAGATACGCAGTATTTT

v_call: TRBV6-1
j_call: TRBJ2-7
clone_size: NA
d_call: NA
cdr3_aa: CASSEVAGHSSYEQYF
cdr3_nt: TGTGCCAGCAGTGAAGTTGCGGGCCATAGCTCCTACGAGCAGTACTTC

v_call: TRBV15
j_call: TRBJ2-7
clone_size: many
d_call: TRBD1
cdr3_aa: CATSRGIGTGSDEQYF
cdr3_nt: TGTGCCACCAGCAGGGGAATTGGGACAGGGAGCGACGAGCAGTACTTC